This T cell receptor beta chain was recovered during a study of blood T cells in healthy people across ages. This clonotype was observed a handful of times. Its target is unknown. Whole-study results and caveats: More naive CD4+ cells and higher diversity marked long-lived donors relative to aged donors. Across samples, TCR beta diversity tracked strongly with naive T cell percentage. Getting older went along with TCR beta diversity per million T cells dropping roughly linearly.

Samples had at least 7 million PBMCs isolated from them. The CDR3 has 15 residues. Germline V gene sequence: CDR1 MGHRA, CDR2 YSYEKL. It was with a sample-barcoded 5' primer and a J-beta primer mix that a second PCR of roughly 7 to 11 cycles was run. From the 5' RACE reads, TCRdb called clonotypes with MiXCR, one entry per CDR3 protein. The data contain hundreds of thousands of distinct CDR3 sequences, roughly 53% of them singletons. Sequenced: blood. The TCR originated in a man aged 55 to 70 in good health. J is TRBJ2-5 and V is TRBV4-1, with D maybe TRBD2 (5 bases). The J call is uncertain, as TRBJ2-7 better fits the DNA end. CDR3 region: CASIWAPGRVYEQYF. CDR3 bases: TGCGCCAGCATCTGGGCCCCGGGAAGGGTTTACGAGCAGTACTTC.